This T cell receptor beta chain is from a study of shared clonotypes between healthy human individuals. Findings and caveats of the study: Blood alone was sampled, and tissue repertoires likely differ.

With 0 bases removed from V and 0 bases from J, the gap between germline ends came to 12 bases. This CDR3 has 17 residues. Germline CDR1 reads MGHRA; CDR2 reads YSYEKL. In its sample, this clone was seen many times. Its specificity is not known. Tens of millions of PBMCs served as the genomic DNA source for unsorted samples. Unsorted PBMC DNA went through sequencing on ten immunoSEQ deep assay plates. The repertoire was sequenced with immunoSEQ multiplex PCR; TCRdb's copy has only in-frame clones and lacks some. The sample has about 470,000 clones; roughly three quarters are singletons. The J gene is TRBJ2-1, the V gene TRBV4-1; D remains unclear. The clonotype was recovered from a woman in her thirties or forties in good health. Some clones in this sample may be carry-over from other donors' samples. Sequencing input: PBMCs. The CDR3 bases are TGCGCCAGCAGCCAAGATCCGTACGCAGCCTCCTACAATGAGCAGTTCTTC. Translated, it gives CASSQDPYAASYNEQFF.